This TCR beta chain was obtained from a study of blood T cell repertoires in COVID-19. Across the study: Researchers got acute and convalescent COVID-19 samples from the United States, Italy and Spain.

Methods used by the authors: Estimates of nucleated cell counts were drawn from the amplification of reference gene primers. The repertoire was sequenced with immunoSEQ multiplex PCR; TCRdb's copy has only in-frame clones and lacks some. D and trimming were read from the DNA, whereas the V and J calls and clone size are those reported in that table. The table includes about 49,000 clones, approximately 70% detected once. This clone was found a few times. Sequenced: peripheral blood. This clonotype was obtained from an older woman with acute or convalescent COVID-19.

CDR3 loop: CATSDLGRGLSGELFF. As DNA, the CDR3 is TGTGCCACCAGTGATTTAGGCAGGGGGCTTTCCGGGGAGCTGTTTTTT. V is TRBV24-1 and J is TRBJ2-2; 8 bases agree with TRBD1. The ends lost 1 base at V and 6 bases at J; junction bases unmatched: 6. The CDR3 is 16 residues long. CDR1 and CDR2 (germline): KGHDR, SFDVKD.